The 5 T cell receptor beta chains reported below all come from one sample, sequenced in a study of shared clonotypes between healthy human individuals. The method was immunoSEQ multiplex PCR; TCRdb's version includes in-frame clones alone and lacks a portion of them. Of roughly 500,000 clones in the sample, roughly four fifths were seen once. The sample consisted of PBMCs. Receptors originate from a woman aged 40 to 55 in good health. Some clones in this sample may be carry-over from other donors' samples.

The chain uses TRBV7-9 and TRBJ1-2; maybe TRBD1 (6 bases). From germline, CDR1 is SEHNR and CDR2 FQNEAQ (reference sequence). V dropped 6 bases and J dropped 1 base, with 18 bases sitting between them. The length of the CDR3 is 16 residues. CDR3 nucleotides: TGTGCCAGCAGTCTGGGACATACGCCGCTTAACTATGGCTACACCTTC. Encoded protein: CASSLGHTPLNYGYTF.

With respect to this clone: Additional DNA sequences in this sample encode the identical CDR3. This chain uses TRBV6-6 with TRBJ2-1; 7 positions agree with TRBD1. In germline, CDR1 is MNHNY, CDR2 SVGAGI (reference sequence). This CDR3 region has 13 residues. The V segment lost 5 bases and the J segment 4 bases; nucleotides outside the gene matches: 2. The CDR3 spells CASSRTGYNEQFF. The CDR3 bases are TGTGCCAGCAGTCGGACAGGTTACAATGAGCAGTTCTTC.

The rearrangement uses TRBV7-2 and TRBJ2-1; weak D call: TRBD1 (6 bases). This CDR3 has 13 amino acids. V was cut by 5 bases and J by 5 bases, with 10 bases left in between. Germline V lookup: CDR1 SGHTA, CDR2 FQGNSA. The chain's CDR3 is CASSANRDNEQFF. CDR3 nucleotides: TGTGCCAGCAGCGCGAACAGGGACAATGAGCAGTTCTTC.

Remarks on this clone: A far larger clone lies a single base away; this is likely a read error. The V call is TRBV30, the J call TRBJ2-7; D unresolved. The CDR3 loop spans 13 amino acids. Germline CDR1 GTSNPN, CDR2 SVGIG (reference sequence). The DNA of the CDR3 is TGTGCCCGGAGTGTGTCCTTCGAAAGCGAGCAGTACTTC. Residues: CARSVSFESEQYF.

The chain recombines TRBV6-1 with TRBJ2-5, with TRBD1 identical over 8 bases. The CDR3 has 15 amino acids. V dropped 9 bases and J dropped 3; count of bases not matched to a gene: 12. Germline V gene data show CDR1 as MNHNS and CDR2 as SASEGT. CDR3 coding DNA: TGTGCCAGTGGAATTCCGGGACAGGCCGAAGAGACCCAGTACTTC. The encoded protein is CASGIPGQAEETQYF.